The source of this T cell receptor (beta chain) is a study of CD8+ T cells in alopecia areata. Treatment: oral pan-JAK inhibitor, 5-10 mg twice daily. V was shortened by 1 base and J by 5 bases, with 6 bases between the two germline ends. CDR3 length equals 13 residues. Germline assignment: CDR1 SNHLY and CDR2 FYNNEI. Extracted RNA was reverse transcribed, and the resulting cDNA served as sequencing template. Method: immunoSEQ multiplex PCR; TCRdb's copy keeps in-frame clones and lacks some. The data hold about 270,000 clones, with around 64% observed a single time. This sequence was found in a human donor with alopecia areata. Sequencing was performed on CD4+ T cells sorted from blood, taken around week 53, from a patient treated with tofacitinib. The chain couples TRBV2 to TRBJ2-1; weak D call: TRBD1 (5 bases). DNA of the CDR3: TGTGCCAGCAGTGAAGGGACAAACAATGAGCAGTTCTTC. Translated: CASSEGTNNEQFF.